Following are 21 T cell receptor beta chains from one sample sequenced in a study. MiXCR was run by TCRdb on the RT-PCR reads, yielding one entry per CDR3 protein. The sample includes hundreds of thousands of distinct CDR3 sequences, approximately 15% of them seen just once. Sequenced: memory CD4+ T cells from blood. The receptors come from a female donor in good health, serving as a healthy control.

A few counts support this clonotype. The chain's CDR3 is CASMTGTSDYEQYF. CDR3 nucleotide sequence: TGTGCCAGCATGACCGGGACTAGCGACTACGAGCAGTACTTC. The rearrangement links TRBV28 to TRBJ2-7; the match to TRBD2 covers 10 bases. V shed 7 bases, J shed 3 bases, and the junction held 6 bases outside the gene matches. Germline CDR1 MDHEN, CDR2 SYDVKM. The CDR3 covers 14 residues.

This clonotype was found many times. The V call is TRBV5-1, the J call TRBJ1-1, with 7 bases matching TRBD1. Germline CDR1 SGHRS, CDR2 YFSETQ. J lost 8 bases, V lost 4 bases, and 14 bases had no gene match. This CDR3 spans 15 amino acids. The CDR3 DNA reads TGCGCCAGCAGCCCCTGGACAGGAGGGGAACGAGAAGCTTTCTTT. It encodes CASSPWTGGEREAFF.

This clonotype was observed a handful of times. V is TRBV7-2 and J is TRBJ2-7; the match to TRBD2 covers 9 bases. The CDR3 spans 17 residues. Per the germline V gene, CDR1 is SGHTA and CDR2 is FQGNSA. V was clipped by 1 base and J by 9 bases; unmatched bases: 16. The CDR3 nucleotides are TGTGCCAGCAGCTTAGTGGGGGCTAGCGGGACCCGAATGGGGCAGTACTTC. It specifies CASSLVGASGTRMGQYF.

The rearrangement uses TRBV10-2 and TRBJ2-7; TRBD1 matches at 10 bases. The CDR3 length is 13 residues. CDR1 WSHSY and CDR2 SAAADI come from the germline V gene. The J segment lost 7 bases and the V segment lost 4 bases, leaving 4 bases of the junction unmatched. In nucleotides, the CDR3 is TGCGCCAGCAGTGTGGGACAGGGGAGGGAGCAGTACTTC. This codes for CASSVGQGREQYF.

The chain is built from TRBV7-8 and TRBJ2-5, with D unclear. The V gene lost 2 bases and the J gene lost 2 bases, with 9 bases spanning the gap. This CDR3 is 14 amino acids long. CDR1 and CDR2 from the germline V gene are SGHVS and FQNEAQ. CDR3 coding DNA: TGTGCCAGCAGCTTAAATGAGTATCAAGAGACCCAGTACTTC. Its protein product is CASSLNEYQETQYF.

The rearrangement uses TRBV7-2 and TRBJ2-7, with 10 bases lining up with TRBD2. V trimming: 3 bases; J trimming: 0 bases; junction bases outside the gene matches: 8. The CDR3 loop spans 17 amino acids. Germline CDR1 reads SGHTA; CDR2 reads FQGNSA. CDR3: CASSFSTSSGSSYEQYF. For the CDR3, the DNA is TGTGCCAGCAGCTTTTCGACCTCTAGCGGGAGCTCCTACGAGCAGTACTTC.

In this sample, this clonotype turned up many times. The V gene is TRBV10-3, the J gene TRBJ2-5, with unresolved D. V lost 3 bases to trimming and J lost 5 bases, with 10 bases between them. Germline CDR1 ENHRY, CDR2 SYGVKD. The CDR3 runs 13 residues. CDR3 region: CAISEPNGETQYF. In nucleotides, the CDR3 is TGTGCCATCAGTGAACCAAACGGGGAGACCCAGTACTTC.

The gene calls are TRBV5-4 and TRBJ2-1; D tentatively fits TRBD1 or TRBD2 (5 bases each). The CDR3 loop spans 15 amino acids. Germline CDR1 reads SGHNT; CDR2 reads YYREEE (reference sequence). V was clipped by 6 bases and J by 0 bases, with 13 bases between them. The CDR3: CASTGRGLSYNEQFF. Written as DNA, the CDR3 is TGTGCCAGCACCGGCCGGGGCCTCTCCTACAATGAGCAGTTCTTC.

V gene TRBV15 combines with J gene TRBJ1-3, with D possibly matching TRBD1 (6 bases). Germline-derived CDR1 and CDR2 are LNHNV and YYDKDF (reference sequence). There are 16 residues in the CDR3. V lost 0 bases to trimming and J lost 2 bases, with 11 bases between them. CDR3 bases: TGTGCCACCAGCAGAGAGACAGGAGTCGCTGGAAACACCATATATTTT. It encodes CATSRETGVAGNTIYF.

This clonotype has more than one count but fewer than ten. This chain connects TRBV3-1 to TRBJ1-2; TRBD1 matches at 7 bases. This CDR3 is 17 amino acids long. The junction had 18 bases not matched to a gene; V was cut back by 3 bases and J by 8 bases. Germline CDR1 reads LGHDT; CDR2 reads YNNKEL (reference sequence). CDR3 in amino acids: CASSHDVSTGSFRGYTF. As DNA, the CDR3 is TGTGCCAGCAGCCACGACGTCTCGACAGGGTCATTTAGGGGCTACACCTTC.

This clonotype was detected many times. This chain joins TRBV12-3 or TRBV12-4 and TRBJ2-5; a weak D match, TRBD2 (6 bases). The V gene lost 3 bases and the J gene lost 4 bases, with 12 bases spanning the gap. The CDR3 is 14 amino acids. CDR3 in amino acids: CASSLPGVRETQYF. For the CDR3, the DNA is TGTGCCAGCAGTTTGCCGGGGGTGCGAGAGACCCAGTACTTC.

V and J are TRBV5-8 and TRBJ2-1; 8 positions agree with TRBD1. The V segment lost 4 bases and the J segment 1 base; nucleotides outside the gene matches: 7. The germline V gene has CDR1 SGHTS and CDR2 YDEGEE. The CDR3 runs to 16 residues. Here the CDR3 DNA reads TGTGCCAGCAGCGGCAGGGGGCCTGGGTCCTACAATGAGCAGTTCTTC. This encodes CASSGRGPGSYNEQFF.

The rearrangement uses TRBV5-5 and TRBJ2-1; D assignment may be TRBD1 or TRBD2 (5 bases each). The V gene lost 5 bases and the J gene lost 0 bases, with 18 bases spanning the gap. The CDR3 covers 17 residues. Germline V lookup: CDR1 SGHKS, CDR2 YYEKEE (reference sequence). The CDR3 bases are TGTGCCAGCAGTTTGCTTGGGACGGCCAGCTCCTACAATGAGCAGTTCTTC. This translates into CASSLLGTASSYNEQFF.

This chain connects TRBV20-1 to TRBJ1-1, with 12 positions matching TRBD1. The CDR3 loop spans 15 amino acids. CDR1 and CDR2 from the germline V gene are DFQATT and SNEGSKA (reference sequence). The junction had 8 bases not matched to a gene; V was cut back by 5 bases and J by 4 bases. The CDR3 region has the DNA TGCAGTGCTTCAAAAGGGACAGGGGGCGGCACTGAAGCTTTCTTT. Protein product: CSASKGTGGGTEAFF.

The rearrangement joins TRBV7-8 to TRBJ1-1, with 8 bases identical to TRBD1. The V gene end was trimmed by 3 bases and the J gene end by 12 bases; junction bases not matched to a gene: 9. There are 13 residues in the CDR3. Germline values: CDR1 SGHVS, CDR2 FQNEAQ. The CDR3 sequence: CASSFRRGQETFF. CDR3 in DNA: TGTGCCAGCAGCTTTCGCAGGGGGCAGGAGACTTTCTTT.

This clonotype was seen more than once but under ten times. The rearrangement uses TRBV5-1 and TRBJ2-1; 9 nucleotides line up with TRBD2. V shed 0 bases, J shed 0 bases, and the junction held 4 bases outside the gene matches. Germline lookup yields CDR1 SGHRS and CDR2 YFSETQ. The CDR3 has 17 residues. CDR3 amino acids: CASSLASTSGSYNEQFF. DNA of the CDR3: TGCGCCAGCAGCTTGGCCTCGACTAGCGGCTCCTACAATGAGCAGTTCTTC.

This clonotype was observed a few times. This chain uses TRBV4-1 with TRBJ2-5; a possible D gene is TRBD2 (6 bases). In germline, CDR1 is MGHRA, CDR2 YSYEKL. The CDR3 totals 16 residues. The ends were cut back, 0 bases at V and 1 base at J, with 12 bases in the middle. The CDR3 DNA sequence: TGCGCCAGCAGCCAAGATACCGGGAGTGGCCAAGAGACCCAGTACTTC. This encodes CASSQDTGSGQETQYF.

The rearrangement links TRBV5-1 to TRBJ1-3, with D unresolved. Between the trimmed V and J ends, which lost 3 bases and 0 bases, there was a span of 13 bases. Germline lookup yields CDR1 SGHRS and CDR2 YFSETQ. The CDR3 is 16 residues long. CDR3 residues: CASSSNDGSSGNTIYF. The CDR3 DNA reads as TGCGCCAGCAGCTCCAACGACGGGAGCTCTGGAAACACCATATATTTT.

CDR3: CASSIKGNSNQPQHF. CDR3 DNA sequence: TGTGCCAGTAGTATAAAGGGGAATAGCAATCAGCCCCAGCATTTT. V and J are TRBV19 and TRBJ1-5; possible D gene TRBD1, 5 bases. The V gene lost 2 bases and the J gene lost 0 bases, with 8 bases spanning the gap. The CDR3 is 15 amino acids. The germline V gene encodes CDR1 LNHDA and CDR2 SQIVND (reference sequence).

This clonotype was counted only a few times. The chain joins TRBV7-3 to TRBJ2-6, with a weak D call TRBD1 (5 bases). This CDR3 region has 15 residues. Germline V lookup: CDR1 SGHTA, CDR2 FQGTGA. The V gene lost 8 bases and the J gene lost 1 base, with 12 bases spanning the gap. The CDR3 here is CASGLTGSGANVLTF. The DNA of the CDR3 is TGTGCCAGCGGGTTAACAGGTTCTGGGGCCAACGTCCTGACTTTC.

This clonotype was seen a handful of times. As DNA, the CDR3 is TGCGCCAGCAGCTCCCGGGATTATGAGAACAATGAGCAGTTCTTC. Translated, it gives CASSSRDYENNEQFF. The chain links TRBV4-3 to TRBJ2-1; a weak D match, TRBD2 (5 bases). V gave up 5 bases and J gave up 5 bases, with 16 bases separating them. Germline V CDR1 and CDR2: LGHNA, YSLEER. The CDR3 is 15 amino acids.